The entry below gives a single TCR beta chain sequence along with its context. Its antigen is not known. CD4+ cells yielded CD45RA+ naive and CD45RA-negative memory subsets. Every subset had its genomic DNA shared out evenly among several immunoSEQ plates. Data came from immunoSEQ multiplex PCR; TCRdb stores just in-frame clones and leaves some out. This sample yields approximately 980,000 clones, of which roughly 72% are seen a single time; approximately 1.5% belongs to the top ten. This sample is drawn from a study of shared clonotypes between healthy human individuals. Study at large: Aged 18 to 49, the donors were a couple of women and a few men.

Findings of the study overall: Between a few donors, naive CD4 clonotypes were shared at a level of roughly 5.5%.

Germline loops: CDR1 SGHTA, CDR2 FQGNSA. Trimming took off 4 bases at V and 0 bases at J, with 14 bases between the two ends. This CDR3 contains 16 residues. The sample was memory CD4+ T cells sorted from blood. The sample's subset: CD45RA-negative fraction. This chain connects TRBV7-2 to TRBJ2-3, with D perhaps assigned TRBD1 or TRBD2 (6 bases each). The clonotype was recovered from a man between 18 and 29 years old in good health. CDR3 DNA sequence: TGTGCCAGCAGCTCCCAGGGGACTTCTAGCACAGATACGCAGTATTTT. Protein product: CASSSQGTSSTDTQYF.